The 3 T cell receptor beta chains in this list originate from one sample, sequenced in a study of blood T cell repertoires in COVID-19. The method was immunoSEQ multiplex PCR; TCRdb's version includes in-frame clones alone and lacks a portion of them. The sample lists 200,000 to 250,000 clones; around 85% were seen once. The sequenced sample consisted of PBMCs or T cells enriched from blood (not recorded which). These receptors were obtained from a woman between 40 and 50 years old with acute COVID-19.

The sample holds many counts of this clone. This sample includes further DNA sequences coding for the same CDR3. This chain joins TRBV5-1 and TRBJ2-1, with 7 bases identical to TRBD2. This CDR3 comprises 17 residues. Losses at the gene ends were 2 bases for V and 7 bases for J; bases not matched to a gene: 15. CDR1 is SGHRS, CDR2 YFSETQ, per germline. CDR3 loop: CASSLKGGRAFDNEQFF. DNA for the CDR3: TGCGCCAGCAGCTTAAAGGGAGGGAGGGCCTTTGATAATGAGCAGTTCTTC.

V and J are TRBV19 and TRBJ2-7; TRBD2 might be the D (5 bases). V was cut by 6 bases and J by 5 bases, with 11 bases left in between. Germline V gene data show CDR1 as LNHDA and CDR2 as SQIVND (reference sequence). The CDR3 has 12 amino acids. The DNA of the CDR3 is TGTGCCAGTAGCACGGGATGGGACGAGCAGTACTTC. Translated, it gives CASSTGWDEQYF.

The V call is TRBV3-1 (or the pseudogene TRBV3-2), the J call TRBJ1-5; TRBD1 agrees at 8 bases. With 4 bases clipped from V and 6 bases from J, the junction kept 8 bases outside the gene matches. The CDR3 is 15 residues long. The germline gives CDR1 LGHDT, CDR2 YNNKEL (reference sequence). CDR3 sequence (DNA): TGTGCCAGCAGCCTCGGGACAGGCACGGGTCAGCCCCAGCATTTT. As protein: CASSLGTGTGQPQHF.